This record covers a single TCR beta chain. Generated by immunoSEQ multiplex PCR, the TCRdb table keeps only in-frame clones and is missing some. The table shows about 150,000 clones, with approximately 85% occurring only once. The ends were cut back, 3 bases at V and 9 bases at J, with 15 bases in the middle. The germline V gene encodes CDR1 KGHSH and CDR2 LQKENI. The CDR3 totals 15 residues. The sample originates from a study of blood T cell repertoires in COVID-19. The TCR comes from a man in his fifties or sixties with COVID-19, enrolled during active disease. Sample: peripheral blood. The rearrangement joins TRBV18 to TRBJ1-6; D is possibly TRBD1 (6 bases). The CDR3 here is CASSPDRHSGSPLHF. CDR3 coding DNA: TGTGCCAGCTCACCGGACAGACACTCGGGTTCACCCCTCCACTTT. Looking up the rest from reference TRBV18 and TRBJ1-6 gives the full variable domain: NAGVMQNPRHLVRRRGQEARLRCSPMKGHSHVYWYRQLPEEGLKFMVYLQKENIIDESGMPKERFSAEFPKEGPSILRIQQVVRGDSAAYFCASSPDRHSGSPLHFGNGTRLTVT.